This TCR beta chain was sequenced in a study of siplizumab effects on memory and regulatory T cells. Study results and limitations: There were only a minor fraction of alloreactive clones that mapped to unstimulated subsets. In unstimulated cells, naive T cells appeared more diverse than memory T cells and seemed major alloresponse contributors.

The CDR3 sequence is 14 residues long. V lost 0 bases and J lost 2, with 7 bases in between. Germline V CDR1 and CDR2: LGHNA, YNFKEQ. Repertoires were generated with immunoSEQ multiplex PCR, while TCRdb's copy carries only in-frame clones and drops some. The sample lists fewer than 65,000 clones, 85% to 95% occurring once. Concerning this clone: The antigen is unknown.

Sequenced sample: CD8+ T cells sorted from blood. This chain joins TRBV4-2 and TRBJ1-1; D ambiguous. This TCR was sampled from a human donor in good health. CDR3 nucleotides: TGTGCCAGCAGCCAAGAGGGTGAAAACACTGAAGCTTTCTTT. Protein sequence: CASSQEGENTEAFF.